These 19 T cell receptor beta chains originate from one sample sequenced in a study of cytotoxic CD8 clonotypes in ibrutinib-treated CLL. Clones were read by immunoSEQ multiplex PCR, and TCRdb kept only the in-frame ones, dropping some. The table lists 130,000 or so clones, over 75% of them singletons. The source was PBMCs, collected after 24 months of ibrutinib treatment. Receptor source: a human donor with chronic lymphocytic leukemia.

The chain combines TRBV6-5 with TRBJ2-7; 8 nucleotides align to TRBD1. The trim removed 7 bases at V and 3 bases at J, leaving 8 bases unmatched. Looked up from germline, CDR1 is MNHEY and CDR2 is SVGAGI. The CDR3 is 14 residues long. The CDR3, as DNA: TGTGCCAGCAAGTGGACAGGGTCCTTCTACGAGCAGTACTTC. Its translation is CASKWTGSFYEQYF.

The genes are TRBV5-1 and TRBJ2-1, with D possibly TRBD2 on 6 matching bases. Per the germline V gene, CDR1 is SGHRS and CDR2 is YFSETQ. The CDR3 runs 15 residues. The V end lost 4 bases, the J end lost 2 bases, and 13 bases lay between the germline ends. The CDR3 DNA reads TGCGCCAGCAGCCCGGGGACTGAAACCTACAATGAGCAGTTCTTC. Translated, it gives CASSPGTETYNEQFF.

This rearrangement joins TRBV28 to TRBJ1-2; D is unresolved. V lost 4 bases, J lost 7 bases, and 10 bases lay in between. The CDR3 totals 12 residues. Germline V gene data show CDR1 as MDHEN and CDR2 as SYDVKM. The DNA of the CDR3 is TGTGCCAGCAGTTGGCGCGGTCGTGGCTACACCTTC. Its protein is CASSWRGRGYTF.

The gene calls are TRBV28 and TRBJ2-3; D is undetermined. The germline CDR1 and CDR2 sequences are MDHEN and SYDVKM. CDR3 length: 15 residues. Trimming shortened V by 1 base and J by 0 bases, and 8 bases separated the two germline ends. The CDR3 DNA is TGTGCCAGCAGTTTATCGGCCTTCAGCACAGATACGCAGTATTTT. Amino acids: CASSLSAFSTDTQYF.

J is TRBJ2-7 and V is TRBV21-1; the DNA was not compared with TRBD1, the D call given in the table. TRBV21-1 is recorded as a pseudogene. This CDR3 contains 21 residues. This chain's CDR3 is CASSAKRARDRVWGTLYEQYF. The CDR3 coding sequence is TGTGCCAGCAGCGCCAAAAGGGCCCGGGACAGGGTGTGGGGTACTCTCTACGAGCAGTACTTC.

The chain carries TRBV5-1 and TRBJ2-2; 8 nucleotides align to TRBD2. V shed 7 bases, J shed 4 bases, and the junction held 9 bases outside the gene matches. The length of the CDR3 is 15 residues. Germline V gene lookup returns CDR1 SGHRS and CDR2 YFSETQ. The CDR3 coding sequence is TGCGCCAGCTTCCCGGGGGGGGCGCCCACCGGGGAGCTGTTTTTT. It translates to CASFPGGAPTGELFF.

The chain couples TRBV14 to TRBJ1-1; D unclear. Looked up from germline, CDR1 is SGHDN and CDR2 is FVKESK. Deletions cut 1 base from V and 8 bases from J, with 14 bases between. There are 14 residues in the CDR3. DNA for the CDR3: TGTGCCAGCAGCCAAGGCTGGGCACTGACAGAAGCTTTCTTT. This sequence encodes CASSQGWALTEAFF. The complete variable domain, with remaining parts taken from reference TRBV14 and TRBJ1-1, reads EAGVTQFPSHSVIEKGQTVTLRCDPISGHDNLYWYRRVMGKEIKFLLHFVKESKQDESGMPNNRFLAERTGGTYSTLKVQPAELEDSGVYFCASSQGWALTEAFFGQGTRLTVV.

The chain couples TRBV2 to TRBJ1-2; a possible D gene is TRBD1 (5 bases). V gave up 4 bases and J gave up 5 bases, with 11 bases separating them. From germline, CDR1 is SNHLY and CDR2 FYNNEI. The CDR3 runs to 13 residues. CDR3 DNA: TGTGCCAGCAGTGCTGAGGGGTCGTATGGCTACACCTTC. Translation: CASSAEGSYGYTF. Full variable domain (missing parts from reference TRBV2 and TRBJ1-2): EPEVTQTPSHQVTQMGQEVILRCVPISNHLYFYWYRQILGQKVEFLVSFYNNEISEKSEIFDDQFSVERPDGSNFTLKIRSTKLEDSAMYFCASSAEGSYGYTFGSGTRLTVV.

V and J are TRBV6-4 and TRBJ1-1; tentatively, D is TRBD1 (5 bases). Germline assignment: CDR1 MRHNA and CDR2 SNTAGT. This CDR3 is built from 12 residues. Trimming removed 2 bases from V and 4 bases from J, with 5 bases in between. Written as DNA, the CDR3 is TGTGCCAGCAGTGACGGGGGCACTGAAGCTTTCTTT. This sequence encodes CASSDGGTEAFF.

J is TRBJ2-1 and V is TRBV2; D is perhaps TRBD1 (6 bases). The CDR3 has 14 residues. Trimming pared 7 bases from V and 5 bases from J, leaving 15 bases between. CDR1 and CDR2 (germline): SNHLY, FYNNEI. The CDR3 here is CASKDRTTNNEQFF. In DNA, the CDR3 is TGTGCCAGCAAGGACAGAACAACCAACAATGAGCAGTTCTTC.

The J gene is TRBJ2-7, the V gene TRBV7-2; tentative D call: TRBD1 (5 bases). Deletions cut 5 bases from V and 6 bases from J, with 14 bases between. The germline V gene has CDR1 SGHTA and CDR2 FQGNSA. This CDR3 spans 13 amino acids. The CDR3 sequence is CASSPRQNGEQYF. The DNA of the CDR3 is TGTGCCAGCAGCCCCCGACAGAACGGCGAGCAGTACTTC.

The CDR3 protein is CASSYEDSYEQYF. In DNA, the CDR3 is TGTGCCAGCAGTTACGAAGACAGCTACGAGCAGTACTTC. The chain links TRBV6-6 to TRBJ2-7, with D possibly matching TRBD1 (5 bases). Trimming stripped 2 bases from V and 3 bases from J, with 8 bases between. The germline V gene encodes CDR1 MNHNY and CDR2 SVGAGI (reference sequence). This CDR3 contains 13 residues.

The V and J genes are TRBV7-9 and TRBJ2-1, with D maybe TRBD2 (6 bases). Trimming left V 3 bases short and J 4 bases short, with 13 bases between. CDR1 SEHNR and CDR2 FQNEAQ come from the germline V gene (reference sequence). The CDR3 has 15 amino acids. CDR3 in DNA: TGTGCCAGCAGCTTGGGTAGCGGTGGGTACAATGAGCAGTTCTTC. It specifies CASSLGSGGYNEQFF.

A single count supports this clone. CDR3 region: CASGLPGGEQYF. The CDR3, as DNA: TGTGCCAGTGGATTACCTGGGGGCGAGCAGTACTTC. The rearrangement uses TRBV28 and TRBJ2-7; either TRBD1 or TRBD2 may fit D (5 bases each). This CDR3 is 12 amino acids long. Germline values: CDR1 MDHEN, CDR2 SYDVKM. The germline V and J ends were trimmed by 9 bases and 6 bases, with 15 bases remaining between them.

The rearrangement uses TRBV4-1 and TRBJ1-2; D not certain. Germline assignment: CDR1 MGHRA and CDR2 YSYEKL. This CDR3 spans 14 amino acids. Trimming cost V 2 bases and J 0 bases, with 7 bases left between them. The CDR3, as DNA: TGCGCCAGCAGCCAAATTATCGCTAACTATGGCTACACCTTC. Protein: CASSQIIANYGYTF.

The chain employs TRBV7-6 and TRBJ1-2, with 8 bases identical to TRBD1. The CDR3 is 13 amino acids. CDR1 SGHVS and CDR2 FNYEAQ come from the germline V gene. J was trimmed by 6 bases and V by 3 bases; bases with no gene match: 3. The CDR3 protein is CASSLNRGDGYTF. The CDR3 coding sequence is TGTGCCAGCAGCTTGAACAGGGGGGATGGCTACACCTTC. Variable domain in full (rest from reference TRBV7-6 and TRBJ1-2): GAGVSQSPRYKVTKRGQDVALRCDPISGHVSLYWYRQALGQGPEFLTYFNYEAQQDKSGLPNDRFSAERPEGSISTLTIQRTEQRDSAMYRCASSLNRGDGYTFGSGTRLTVV.

The CDR3 sequence is CASSLYLGQRNQPQHF. In DNA, the CDR3 is TGTGCCAGCAGCTTATACTTGGGGCAGCGCAATCAGCCCCAGCATTTT. The genes are TRBV7-8 and TRBJ1-5; TRBD1 is a possible D gene (5 bases). Germline lookup yields CDR1 SGHVS and CDR2 FQNEAQ. CDR3 length: 16 residues. V shed 2 bases and J shed 2 bases, with 13 bases lying between them.

V and J are TRBV7-9 and TRBJ1-3; D is uncertain. The CDR3 runs 15 residues. CDR1 SEHNR and CDR2 FQNEAQ come from the germline V gene (reference sequence). The ends were cut back, 8 bases at V and 0 bases at J, with 14 bases in the middle. CDR3 sequence (DNA): TGTGCCAGCCGACGAACCGGGAACTCTGGAAACACCATATATTTT. Encoded protein: CASRRTGNSGNTIYF.

V is TRBV11-1 and J is TRBJ2-2; TRBD1 is a possible D gene (6 bases). Germline V CDR1 and CDR2: SGHAT, FQDESV (reference sequence). CDR3 length: 15 residues. Trimming stripped 2 bases from V and 7 bases from J, with 14 bases between. In DNA, the CDR3 is TGTGCCAGCAGCTTAAGAGCAGGGGTGATCGGGGAGCTGTTTTTT. Translation gives CASSLRAGVIGELFF. Drawing the rest from reference TRBV11-1 and TRBJ2-2, the complete variable domain is EAEVAQSPRYKITEKSQAVAFWCDPISGHATLYWYRQILGQGPELLVQFQDESVVDDSQLPKDRFSAERLKGVDSTLKIQPAELGDSAMYLCASSLRAGVIGELFFGEGSRLTVL.